The 21 T cell receptor beta chains presented below share a single source sample, sequenced in a study of T cell repertoires in cytomegalovirus infection. TCRdb redid the calling of the reads with MiXCR, one entry per CDR3 protein. Among about 460,000 distinct CDR3 sequences, approximately 11% were seen once, and the ten largest hold 10%. Input material: PBMCs. The receptors originated from a human donor in good health (CMV status not recorded). Some clones in this sample may be carry-over from other donors' samples.

There are many counts of this clonotype. The V call is TRBV5-1, the J call TRBJ1-5, with no clear D. Germline values: CDR1 SGHRS, CDR2 YFSETQ. The CDR3 spans 15 residues. The V gene lost 0 bases and the J gene lost 2 bases, with 9 bases spanning the gap. CDR3: CASSLDGRRNQPQHF. The CDR3 region has the DNA TGCGCCAGCAGCTTGGACGGAAGGCGCAATCAGCCCCAGCATTTT.

This clonotype occurred a few times. The rearrangement joins TRBV5-1 to TRBJ1-2; 7 bases are a match to TRBD1. V was pared by 0 bases and J by 3 bases, with 11 bases of the junction left unmatched. Germline V gene sequence: CDR1 SGHRS, CDR2 YFSETQ. The CDR3 is made up of 17 amino acids. In DNA form, the CDR3 reads TGCGCCAGCAGCTTGGACCTAAAGGAGGGGGCACACTATGGCTACACCTTC. Amino acid sequence: CASSLDLKEGAHYGYTF.

This clonotype appeared many times. The chain employs TRBV6-5 and TRBJ2-3, with 12 bases aligning to TRBD2. The germline gives CDR1 MNHEY, CDR2 SVGAGI. The CDR3 consists of 19 residues. Trimming took 4 bases from V and 4 from J; bases not matched to a gene: 15. As DNA, the CDR3 is TGTGCCAGCAGTTCCTCGGGGGTGCTAGCGGGGGGGTTGGCAGATACGCAGTATTTT. This gives the protein CASSSSGVLAGGLADTQYF.

This chain joins TRBV6-6 and TRBJ2-2; 10 nucleotides match TRBD1. The CDR3 is 17 residues long. V shed 4 bases, J shed 7 bases, and the junction held 12 bases outside the gene matches. Germline CDR1 is MNHNY and CDR2 is SVGAGI (reference sequence). The CDR3 DNA reads as TGTGCCAGCAGTTCAATAGACAGGGGGCGATTTTTCGGGGAGCTGTTTTTT. Protein: CASSSIDRGRFFGELFF.

Many counts were recorded for this clonotype. V gene TRBV11-2 combines with J gene TRBJ1-6, with a possible D match to TRBD1 (6 bases). CDR3 length equals 19 residues. V was pared by 2 bases and J by 9 bases, with 26 bases between. Germline CDR1 and CDR2: SGHAT and FQNNGV. DNA of the CDR3: TGTGCCAGCAGCTTACGGGGGGGACATGCCCCTGTCCGCTCTTCACCCCTCCACTTT. This sequence encodes CASSLRGGHAPVRSSPLHF.

This clonotype was detected many times. The chain joins TRBV12-3 or TRBV12-4 to TRBJ1-6, with D maybe TRBD1 (5 bases). V lost 7 bases and J lost 3, with 13 bases in between. The CDR3 has 15 amino acids. The chain's CDR3 is CASMAGMGYNSPLHF. CDR3 DNA sequence: TGTGCCAGCATGGCAGGGATGGGCTATAATTCACCCCTCCACTTT.

The table lists this clonotype with many counts. CDR3 residues: CASSLKRGQNTGELFF. In nucleotides, the CDR3 is TGTGCCAGCAGCTTAAAAAGGGGACAAAACACCGGGGAGCTGTTTTTT. The chain couples TRBV7-3 to TRBJ2-2; D is perhaps TRBD1 (6 bases). The CDR3 extends over 16 amino acids. V gave up 1 base and J gave up 2 bases, with 11 bases separating them. Germline values: CDR1 SGHTA, CDR2 FQGTGA.

This chain connects TRBV12-3 or TRBV12-4 to TRBJ1-1, with TRBD1 as a possible D gene (5 bases). V dropped 0 bases and J dropped 11 bases, with 10 bases sitting between them. This CDR3 is 12 amino acids long. CDR3 nucleotide sequence: TGTGCCAGCAGTTTAGCTTCAGGGAGGGCTTTCTTT. Amino acid sequence: CASSLASGRAFF.

This clonotype was found many times. This rearrangement joins TRBV11-2 to TRBJ1-2, with 8 bases lining up with TRBD1. The CDR3 sequence is 18 residues long. Looked up from germline, CDR1 is SGHAT and CDR2 is FQNNGV. V trimming: 4 bases; J trimming: 4 bases; junction bases outside the gene matches: 17. CDR3 nucleotide sequence: TGTGCCAGCAGCTCCCTCCGAAGAGGACAGGGTTTCTCCTATGGCTACACCTTC. Encoded protein: CASSSLRRGQGFSYGYTF.

This clonotype was recorded at least ten times. The chain is built from TRBV7-9 and TRBJ2-2; no clear D. Germline assignment: CDR1 SEHNR and CDR2 FQNEAQ (reference sequence). Trimming stripped 5 bases from V and 0 bases from J, with 7 bases between. This CDR3 is built from 14 residues. CDR3 in amino acids: CASSPGTNTGELFF. The CDR3 nucleotides are TGTGCCAGCAGCCCCGGTACGAACACCGGGGAGCTGTTTTTT.

In this sample, this clonotype turned up many times. This chain joins TRBV7-9 and TRBJ2-2, with 11 bases matching TRBD1. The germline V gene encodes CDR1 SEHNR and CDR2 FQNEAQ (reference sequence). V shed 5 bases and J 0 bases; nucleotides not matched to a gene: 8. There are 18 residues in the CDR3. CDR3 amino acids: CASSIPGQGGTNTGELFF. The DNA of the CDR3 is TGTGCCAGCAGCATCCCGGGACAGGGGGGGACGAACACCGGGGAGCTGTTTTTT.

In its sample, this clonotype was seen many times. The chain carries TRBV12-3 or TRBV12-4 and TRBJ2-1; D perhaps matches TRBD2 (5 bases). The CDR3 extends over 14 amino acids. The V end lost 2 bases, the J end lost 5 bases, and 10 bases lay between the germline ends. Written as DNA, the CDR3 is TGTGCCAGCAGTTTACAGATCGGGGACAATGAGCAGTTCTTC. Protein: CASSLQIGDNEQFF.

In its sample, this clonotype was seen a few times. V and J are TRBV29-1 and TRBJ2-7, with D possibly TRBD1 on 6 matching bases. This CDR3 has 13 amino acids. Trimming removed 4 bases from V and 0 bases from J, with 10 bases in between. Germline CDR1 reads SQVTM; CDR2 reads ANQGSEA. The CDR3 here is CSVADRSSYEQYF. CDR3 bases: TGCAGCGTTGCAGACAGGAGCTCCTACGAGCAGTACTTC.

The CDR3 loop is CASSSSPRGWPTEAFF. The CDR3 nucleotides are TGTGCCAGCAGCTCTAGCCCCAGGGGTTGGCCCACTGAAGCTTTCTTT. The chain links TRBV12-3 or TRBV12-4 to TRBJ1-1, with a tentative D call TRBD1 (6 bases). The V end lost 6 bases, the J end lost 4 bases, and 21 bases lay between the germline ends. The CDR3 loop spans 16 amino acids.

This clonotype was picked up a small number of times. The rearrangement links TRBV20-1 to TRBJ2-1; D possibly corresponds to TRBD1 (6 bases). The V gene's germline CDR1 is DFQATT and CDR2 SNEGSKA (reference sequence). CDR3 length: 12 amino acids. Trimming shortened V by 2 bases and J by 6 bases, and 8 bases separated the two germline ends. In DNA, the CDR3 is TGCAGTGCTAGATTACAGGGCAATGAGCAGTTCTTC. The encoded protein is CSARLQGNEQFF.

This clonotype was seen many times. This chain joins TRBV10-3 and TRBJ1-1, with D maybe TRBD1 (5 bases). CDR3 length equals 13 residues. V shed 1 base and J shed 7 bases, with 10 bases lying between them. Germline CDR1 ENHRY, CDR2 SYGVKD. CDR3 in amino acids: CAISEYGGGEAFF. The CDR3 DNA is TGTGCCATCAGTGAGTATGGGGGAGGTGAAGCTTTCTTT.

In this sample, this clonotype turned up many times. The gene calls are TRBV29-1 and TRBJ1-1; 7 bases are a match to TRBD1. Germline lookup yields CDR1 SQVTM and CDR2 ANQGSEA. CDR3 length equals 16 residues. J gave up 3 bases and V 7 bases, and 17 bases lay outside the gene matches. CDR3 DNA: TGCAGCGCCTGCAGAACTCTAAGGGGGCCGGACACTGAAGCTTTCTTT. Encoded protein: CSACRTLRGPDTEAFF.

This clonotype occurred a few times. This sequence joins TRBV6-5 and TRBJ2-2; D is unclear. The CDR3 is 14 amino acids. Deletions cut 4 bases from V and 1 base from J, with 7 bases between. The germline CDR1 and CDR2 sequences are MNHEY and SVGAGI. CDR3 DNA: TGTGCCAGCAGTTGGGATTGGAACACCGGGGAGCTGTTTTTT. Translating it yields CASSWDWNTGELFF.

This clonotype was detected a few times. V usage is TRBV20-1 and J usage is TRBJ2-3; TRBD1 matches 11 bases. The CDR3 extends over 14 amino acids. Losses at the gene ends were 5 bases for V and 6 bases for J; bases not matched to a gene: 7. Germline values: CDR1 DFQATT, CDR2 SNEGSKA (reference sequence). The CDR3 loop is CSAPDRGQGDTQYF. CDR3 coding DNA: TGCAGTGCTCCGGACAGGGGGCAGGGCGATACGCAGTATTTT.

In DNA form, the CDR3 reads TGTGCCAGCAGTTGGGGGATCGGAGAGACCCAGTACTTC. This sequence encodes CASSWGIGETQYF. The rearrangement uses TRBV6-1 and TRBJ2-5; D may be TRBD1 or TRBD2 (5 bases each). Germline assignment: CDR1 MNHNS and CDR2 SASEGT. The V end lost 5 bases, the J end lost 4 bases, and 11 bases lay between the germline ends. This CDR3 contains 13 residues.

There are many counts of this clonotype. The chain employs TRBV7-2 and TRBJ1-1, with D perhaps matching TRBD1 (5 bases). Germline V lookup: CDR1 SGHTA, CDR2 FQGNSA. The CDR3 has 16 amino acids. Trimming stripped 2 bases from V and 1 base from J, with 14 bases between. In nucleotides, the CDR3 is TGTGCCAGCAGCTTAAGTCAGGGTATGGCGAACACTGAAGCTTTCTTT. This encodes CASSLSQGMANTEAFF.